This TCR beta chain was sequenced in a study of T cell responses to AZD1222 COVID-19 vaccine. Study outcomes and limitations: A mostly white British donor set with more females was recruited, and clonal diversity was possibly underestimated.

Trimming at V came to 4 bases and at J to 7 bases, leaving 19 bases not matched to a gene. CDR1 is SGHVS and CDR2 is FNYEAQ in the germline V gene. This CDR3 region has 18 residues. TCRdb keeps only in-frame clones here, not all; method: immunoSEQ multiplex PCR. The sample shows about 84,000 clones, approximately 85% of them seen only once. About this clone itself: The antigen remains undetermined.

This TCR was sampled from an adult who received the AZD1222 COVID-19 vaccine. This rearrangement joins TRBV7-6 to TRBJ2-1; 7 nucleotides line up with TRBD2. The starting material was peripheral blood, obtained 28 days after the second AZD1222 dose. The CDR3 loop reads CASSSFGASGSRVNEQFF. The CDR3 DNA reads TGTGCCAGCAGCTCGTTCGGAGCTAGCGGTTCTCGAGTGAATGAGCAGTTCTTC.